These 27 T cell receptor beta chains were sequenced from one sample in a study of blood T cell repertoires in COVID-19. The protocol was immunoSEQ multiplex PCR, while the TCRdb copy is restricted to in-frame clones and leaves out a portion. In the table there are about 33,000 clones, around nine tenths of which are singletons. The specimen sequenced was peripheral blood. The receptor set was obtained from a human donor in a cohort sampled during active COVID-19.

This sequence joins TRBV19 and TRBJ2-7, with D perhaps TRBD2 (6 bases). This CDR3 region has 15 residues. Trimming left V 6 bases short and J 2 bases short, with 17 bases between. Germline values: CDR1 LNHDA, CDR2 SQIVND (reference sequence). CDR3 residues: CASRRAGQGTYEQYF. DNA of the CDR3: TGTGCCAGTAGGAGAGCGGGTCAGGGAACCTACGAGCAGTACTTC.

V is TRBV19 and J is TRBJ1-5; D might be TRBD1 (5 bases). CDR3 size: 16 residues. Looked up from germline, CDR1 is LNHDA and CDR2 is SQIVND (reference sequence). V lost 7 bases, J lost 3 bases, and 19 bases lay in between. CDR3 sequence (DNA): TGTGCCAGTACCCCGCCCCCAGGGAGGTTCAATCAGCCCCAGCATTTT. Translation: CASTPPPGRFNQPQHF.

The chain carries TRBV18 and TRBJ2-1; unclear D gene. Germline assignment: CDR1 KGHSH and CDR2 LQKENI. The CDR3 is 16 amino acids. V was clipped by 2 bases and J by 3 bases, with 14 bases between them. The CDR3 reads CASSPSAPSYYNEQFF. The CDR3 DNA reads TGTGCCAGCTCACCAAGCGCTCCGTCCTACTACAATGAGCAGTTCTTC.

This clone was found a few times. The CDR3 DNA follows: TGTGCTAGTGGGTCGCTGTTGGACAGGGGAGACAACGAGCAGTACTTC. It yields the protein CASGSLLDRGDNEQYF. V usage is TRBV12-5 and J usage is TRBJ2-7, with TRBD1 matching 9 bases. This CDR3 is built from 16 residues. Per germline, CDR1 LGHNT and CDR2 FRNRAP. V dropped 6 bases and J dropped 5; count of bases not matched to a gene: 14.

The CDR3 is CASSLGRGRTDTQYF. CDR3 nucleotide sequence: TGTGCCAGCAGCTTAGGCCGGGGGAGGACAGATACGCAGTATTTT. This sequence joins TRBV13 and TRBJ2-3; TRBD2 might be the D (6 bases). Trimming removed 0 bases at V and 3 bases at J, with 10 bases between. This CDR3 has 15 residues. Germline assignment: CDR1 PRHDT and CDR2 FYEKMQ (reference sequence). Together with reference TRBV13 and TRBJ2-3, the CDR3 gives the full variable domain: AAGVIQSPRHLIKEKRETATLKCYPIPRHDTVYWYQQGPGQDPQFLISFYEKMQSDKGSIPDRFSAQQFSDYHSELNMSSLELGDSALYFCASSLGRGRTDTQYFGPGTRLTVL.

The V gene is TRBV2, the J gene TRBJ1-5; TRBD1 matches 12 bases. V dropped 6 bases and J dropped 6; count of bases not matched to a gene: 3. The CDR3 covers 14 residues. Germline V gives CDR1 SNHLY, CDR2 FYNNEI. CDR3 loop: CASRGQGAGQPQHF. For the CDR3, the DNA is TGTGCCAGCAGGGGACAGGGGGCAGGTCAGCCCCAGCATTTT.

The chain combines TRBV6-6 with TRBJ2-4, with TRBD1 matching 7 bases. The V gene end was trimmed by 7 bases and the J gene end by 9 bases; junction bases not matched to a gene: 9. Germline V lookup: CDR1 MNHNY, CDR2 SVGAGI (reference sequence). The CDR3 has 13 amino acids. In nucleotides, the CDR3 is TGTGCCAGCACCAGGACAGGCTACAGCATTCAGTACTTC. Amino acid sequence: CASTRTGYSIQYF.

The chain employs TRBV6-5 and TRBJ2-1; TRBD2 agrees at 14 bases. CDR3 length: 15 amino acids. Per germline, CDR1 MNHEY and CDR2 SVGAGI. V lost 6 bases, J lost 6 bases, and 4 bases stayed unmatched. The CDR3 coding sequence is TGTGCCAGCAGCGTGACTAGCGGGGGGGCCAATGAGCAGTTCTTC. It specifies CASSVTSGGANEQFF.

The chain has TRBV29-1 and TRBJ2-1, with 10 bases fitting TRBD2. The germline gives CDR1 SQVTM, CDR2 ANQGSEA. V trimming: 4 bases; J trimming: 4 bases; junction bases outside the gene matches: 13. The CDR3 consists of 17 residues. This CDR3 is CSVVRGKGTSEYNEQFF. The CDR3 coding sequence is TGCAGCGTTGTGAGGGGGAAAGGGACTAGCGAATACAATGAGCAGTTCTTC.

As to this clone: This CDR3 is also generated by other DNA sequences in the sample. The J gene is TRBJ2-7, the V gene TRBV3-1 (or the pseudogene TRBV3-2), with D unclear. The CDR3 is made up of 12 amino acids. From germline, CDR1 is LGHDT and CDR2 YNNKEL (reference sequence). With 2 bases removed from V and 4 bases from J, the gap between germline ends came to 6 bases. The chain's CDR3 is CASSQNIYEQYF. DNA of the CDR3: TGTGCCAGCAGCCAAAACATTTACGAGCAGTACTTC.

The genes are TRBV18 and TRBJ2-3; D remains ambiguous. CDR3 size: 14 residues. V shed 5 bases and J shed 6 bases, with 15 bases lying between them. Germline V gene data show CDR1 as KGHSH and CDR2 as LQKENI. The CDR3 reads CASSAVRESDTQYF. The CDR3 nucleotides are TGTGCCAGCTCAGCGGTACGTGAGTCGGATACGCAGTATTTT.

V gene TRBV27 combines with J gene TRBJ2-7, with 7 bases lining up with TRBD1. Trimming cost V 3 bases and J 6 bases; bases outside gene matches: 11. Germline V lookup: CDR1 MNHEY, CDR2 SMNVEV (reference sequence). The CDR3 is 15 residues long. CDR3 nucleotides: TGTGCCAGCAGTTTCGTCGCGGCCAGGGGGTTCGAGCAGTACTTC. Translating gives CASSFVAARGFEQYF.

The chain recombines TRBV28 with TRBJ1-3; 8 bases align to TRBD1. With V trimmed by 4 bases and J by 0 bases, 11 bases remained unmatched. The CDR3 spans 18 residues. The germline CDR1 and CDR2 sequences are MDHEN and SYDVKM. The CDR3 region is CASSSLGTGLSSGNTIYF. The CDR3 DNA follows: TGTGCCAGCAGTTCCCTCGGGACAGGTCTCAGCTCTGGAAACACCATATATTTT.

This chain joins TRBV24-1 and TRBJ2-3; D is uncertain. Germline V gives CDR1 KGHDR, CDR2 SFDVKD. V shed 5 bases and J shed 1 base, with 6 bases lying between them. CDR3 length: 13 amino acids. The CDR3 DNA reads as TGTGCCACCAGTGTAACGGGCACAGATACGCAGTATTTT. Translation gives CATSVTGTDTQYF.

This chain uses TRBV4-2 with TRBJ2-7; TRBD2 aligns across 9 bases. This CDR3 has 17 residues. Per germline, CDR1 LGHNA and CDR2 YNFKEQ. The trim removed 1 base at V and 2 bases at J, leaving 9 bases unmatched. This CDR3 reads CASSQVGFGGGAYEQYF. The CDR3 nucleotides read TGTGCCAGCAGCCAAGTTGGATTCGGCGGGGGGGCCTACGAGCAGTACTTC.

J is TRBJ2-7 and V is TRBV5-5; TRBD2 agrees at 10 bases. V dropped 6 bases and J dropped 5; count of bases not matched to a gene: 23. The CDR3 covers 19 residues. Per germline, CDR1 SGHKS and CDR2 YYEKEE (reference sequence). This CDR3 reads CASTPTIGSGGAYFNEQYF. In DNA, the CDR3 is TGTGCCAGCACCCCGACGATAGGAAGCGGGGGGGCCTACTTTAACGAGCAGTACTTC.

The chain has TRBV3-1 (or the pseudogene TRBV3-2) and TRBJ1-2, with 11 bases that match TRBD1. The CDR3 extends over 14 amino acids. Germline CDR1 and CDR2: LGHDT and YNNKEL (reference sequence). Trimming took 4 bases from V and 10 from J; bases not matched to a gene: 8. CDR3: CASSPRTGGNVYTF. CDR3 nucleotide sequence: TGTGCCAGCAGCCCCCGGACAGGGGGCAATGTCTACACCTTC.

This rearrangement joins TRBV29-1 to TRBJ2-5; D uncertain. Germline V gene data show CDR1 as SQVTM and CDR2 as ANQGSEA. CDR3 length: 10 residues. Deletions cut 7 bases from V and 7 bases from J, with 10 bases between. The CDR3, as DNA: TGCAGCGCCTTGAGTGGGACCCAGTACTTC. It codes for CSALSGTQYF.

The J gene is TRBJ2-3, the V gene TRBV11-2; 7 bases match TRBD1. The CDR3 is made up of 15 amino acids. J lost 2 bases, V lost 8 bases, and 10 bases had no gene match. Germline loops: CDR1 SGHAT, CDR2 FQNNGV. CDR3 protein: CASWDSLIDTDTQYF. The CDR3 region has the DNA TGTGCCAGCTGGGACAGCCTGATAGACACAGATACGCAGTATTTT.

The V call is TRBV6-2 or TRBV6-3, the J call TRBJ2-7, with D perhaps TRBD1 (6 bases). This CDR3 spans 16 amino acids. Trimming took 2 bases from V and 0 from J, leaving 14 bases between them. Germline CDR1 and CDR2: MNHEY and SVGEGT. CDR3: CASSYPQRTASYEQYF. CDR3 DNA sequence: TGTGCCAGCAGTTACCCCCAGAGGACAGCCTCCTACGAGCAGTACTTC.

V usage is TRBV5-1 and J usage is TRBJ1-2; tentatively, D is TRBD1 (5 bases). V lost 0 bases to trimming and J lost 3 bases, with 6 bases between them. This CDR3 is built from 13 residues. Germline V gene data show CDR1 as SGHRS and CDR2 as YFSETQ. The CDR3, as DNA: TGCGCCAGCAGCTTGGGGGGCCACTATGGCTACACCTTC. Encoded protein: CASSLGGHYGYTF. Variable domain in full (rest from reference TRBV5-1 and TRBJ1-2): KAGVTQTPRYLIKTRGQQVTLSCSPISGHRSVSWYQQTPGQGLQFLFEYFSETQRNKGNFPGRFSGRQFSNSRSEMNVSTLELGDSALYLCASSLGGHYGYTFGSGTRLTVV.

V is TRBV11-3 and J is TRBJ2-2; 8 nucleotides line up with TRBD2. The CDR3 is 17 residues long. Germline loops: CDR1 SGHNT, CDR2 YENEEA. V lost 5 bases, J lost 2 bases, and 10 bases stayed unmatched. The CDR3 coding sequence is TGTGCCAGCAGCCCCAGCCGGGGGGGCCCCAACACCGGGGAGCTGTTTTTT. This encodes CASSPSRGGPNTGELFF.

This clone is medium-sized within its sample. V is TRBV2 and J is TRBJ1-5, with 9 bases lining up with TRBD1. Trimming removed 4 bases from V and 6 bases from J; junction bases left unmatched: 1. This CDR3 spans 13 amino acids. Germline CDR1 and CDR2: SNHLY and FYNNEI. CDR3 DNA: TGTGCCAGCAGTGGACAGGGGGGTCAGCCCCAGCATTTT. Encoded protein: CASSGQGGQPQHF. Full variable domain (outside the CDR3, taken from reference TRBV2 and TRBJ1-5): EPEVTQTPSHQVTQMGQEVILRCVPISNHLYFYWYRQILGQKVEFLVSFYNNEISEKSEIFDDQFSVERPDGSNFTLKIRSTKLEDSAMYFCASSGQGGQPQHFGDGTRLSIL.

This clone has just one count. This CDR3 is CASSPGTSDLNEQFF. The CDR3 DNA sequence: TGTGCCAGCAGTCCCGGGACTAGCGATCTCAATGAGCAGTTCTTC. The rearrangement uses TRBV6-6 and TRBJ2-1; TRBD2 matches at 10 bases. This CDR3 spans 15 amino acids. Trimming at V came to 5 bases and at J to 6 bases, leaving 7 bases not matched to a gene. The V gene's germline CDR1 is MNHNY and CDR2 SVGAGI (reference sequence).

The chain is built from TRBV14 and TRBJ1-6, with D maybe TRBD1 (5 bases). Germline V CDR1 and CDR2: SGHDN, FVKESK. With 4 bases removed from V and 9 bases from J, the gap between germline ends came to 25 bases. This CDR3 spans 18 amino acids. Here the CDR3 reads CASSPKKRDGGYGSPLHF. The CDR3 nucleotides are TGTGCCAGCAGCCCCAAAAAGCGGGATGGGGGATACGGTTCACCCCTCCACTTT.

This chain links TRBV5-6 with TRBJ2-5; TRBD1 matches 11 bases. Losses at the gene ends were 2 bases for V and 4 bases for J; bases not matched to a gene: 4. The CDR3 is 15 amino acids. Per germline, CDR1 SGHDT and CDR2 YYEEEE. The DNA of the CDR3 is TGTGCCAGCAGCTTCTACGGGACAGGGGGAGAGACCCAGTACTTC. Its protein product is CASSFYGTGGETQYF.

The chain is built from TRBV2 and TRBJ1-2, with a tentative D call TRBD1 (5 bases). The germline CDR1 and CDR2 sequences are SNHLY and FYNNEI. The length of the CDR3 is 18 residues. Deletions cut 5 bases from V and 4 bases from J, with 26 bases between. This CDR3 reads CASSPQAYGPRGVYGYTF. In DNA form, the CDR3 reads TGTGCCAGCAGTCCTCAGGCCTATGGGCCAAGGGGCGTCTATGGCTACACCTTC. Filled out from reference TRBV2 and TRBJ1-2, the complete variable domain reads EPEVTQTPSHQVTQMGQEVILRCVPISNHLYFYWYRQILGQKVEFLVSFYNNEISEKSEIFDDQFSVERPDGSNFTLKIRSTKLEDSAMYFCASSPQAYGPRGVYGYTFGSGTRLTVV.